This paragraph reports one T cell receptor beta chain. There is no known antigen for this receptor. No per-base quality is available; no much larger clone lies one base away. The record originates from a study of shared clonotypes between healthy human individuals (dated by TCRdb to 2019 to 2021). Some background on the complete study: The cohort included three men and a couple of women between 18 and 49 years of age. Per donor, three plates each were used for CD4 naive and CD4 memory, two for CD8 naive, and one for CD8 memory. To estimate repertoire size and how much clonotypes are shared between individuals, the study performed deep sequencing of blood TCR repertoires from about 5 healthy adults. Different laboratories and diverse techniques were used to prepare libraries and sequence TCR repertoires, to increase sequencing depth and limit assay-specific biases. Between about 0.8 and 9 billion PBMCs per donor were obtained by leukapheresis. Overall study results and their limits: Pairwise subsampling led to the expectation that sequencing depth would affect the degree of clonotype sharing among donors. Sharing across several donors was observed for 4.5% to 6.5% of naive CD4, under 4% of naive CD8, 2% to 2.5% of memory CD4, and around 0.4% of memory CD8 clonotypes. Rarefaction of sorted-subset datasets indicated incomplete sequencing despite the large sequencing depth. The small number of donors limited the genetic and exposure-history diversity represented. Naive subsets generally had larger estimated clonotype richness than memory subsets. Sampling was restricted to blood, and TCR repertoires in tissues likely differ from the TCR repertoires found in blood. Compared with non-shared clonotypes, clonotypes shared by all four sorted-subset donors had higher generation probabilities.

Spanning cysteine to phenylalanine, the CDR3 consists of 12 amino acids. Here the CDR3 DNA is all that survives: 36 bases in frame from base 1. V loses 2 bases of germline sequence and J loses 2 bases, and the interval between the two ends is 5 bases. Per the germline V gene, SGHDT is the CDR1 and YYEEEE is the CDR2. Using the deep immunoSEQ assay, multiplex PCR amplified TCR CDR3 regions from genomic DNA. Extracted genomic DNA from each cell subset was spread evenly across all wells of several immunoSEQ 96-well plates, with each plate serving as a replicate. For sorted subsets, approximately 200 ng of genomic DNA, equivalent to roughly 30,000 T cell genomes, went into each replicate PCR. Purified libraries were measured with a Qubit 3.0 fluorometer, size-checked on a Bioanalyzer 2100, and measured again with the KAPA Library Quantification kit. Every immunoSEQ 96-well plate was sequenced on a dedicated single-read 150-cycle Illumina NextSeq 550 flow cell. The authors processed their data as follows. Because the immunoSEQ output held only junctional sequences and lacked quality scores, the filtering could not match the filtering applied to full-length reads. Sequences were annotated with PyIR, a Python wrapper for IgBLAST v1.9, using IMGT germline references to assign V/J genes and CDR3. Reads were filtered out if the reads had weak V/J assignments (E-value above 1e-6), no CDR3, stop codons, out-of-frame junctions, or ambiguous translated residues. A V3J clonotype was defined by an identical inferred V gene, J gene, and CDR3 amino acid sequence. The percentage overlap between two repertoires was calculated by dividing the number of shared unique clonotypes by the size of the smaller repertoire. Richness of each repertoire was evaluated using RTK rarefaction, the Chao1 estimator, and Recon v2.1 estimates of unobserved clonotypes. OLGA was used to compute generation probabilities for all TCRbeta clonotypes that the gDNA method yielded from a handful of donors. As stored in TCRdb, this immuneACCESS dataset retains in-frame rearrangements with V and J assigned. A fraction of the clones does not appear; measured against another copy, unresolved V genes explain less than half of the discrepancy, and the remainder lacks a known reason. V and J calls plus clone size are reproduced from that table; the DNA served to infer D and trimming. The table for this sample lists 1.5 million to 1.9 million clones; 98% of them were counted only once. The ten largest clonotypes hold around 0.47% of the sample.

Donors were healthy HIV-negative adults with no recently reported acute infections or vaccinations. Every donor was a Caucasian adult residing in Nashville, Tennessee, USA. CD4+ T cells were enriched by magnetic negative selection; naive cells were then positively selected on CD45RA, and the negative fraction formed the memory subset. Blood was obtained by leukapheresis, after which PBMCs were separated by Ficoll-Histopaque density gradient centrifugation and cryopreserved in liquid nitrogen vapor phase. Analytical flow cytometry was used to check the purity and quantity of each magnetically sorted T cell population. Genomic DNA was isolated from each sorted fraction and quantified by UV absorbance on a Nanodrop 2000c.

This clonotype was obtained from a man aged 25 to 40 in good health. In this chain, TRBV5-6 is recombined with TRBJ2-7; no confident D gene assignment can be made. Specimen: naive CD4+ T cells sorted from blood. In light of the paper, this sample's cell subset or site label describes: CD45RA+ positively selected. This receptor has the CDR3 CASSFSTYEQYF. The DNA is as follows: TGTGCCAGCAGCTTCTCCACCTACGAGCAGTACTTC.